The present TCR beta chain was sequenced within a study of regulatory T cells in long-lasting Graves disease. Study-wide results and limits: Persistent disease was characterized by preferential usage of TRBV28, TRBJ1-2 and TRBJ2-5.

This clonotype showed up just a few times. Its antigen is as yet unknown. Possible read error: a much larger clone is one base away. The time point here: newly diagnosed GD, antithyroid drugs for less than 3 months. From RNA extracted from PBMCs, the TCR library was made. This CDR3 contains 15 residues. From germline, CDR1 is DFQATT and CDR2 SNEGSKA (reference sequence). Relying on iRepertoire HTBI primers and Arm-PCR of CDR3 regions, the team built TCR beta libraries. MiXCR was run by TCRdb on the multiplex PCR reads, yielding one entry per CDR3 protein. This sample has 250,000 to 300,000 distinct CDR3 sequences, with 15% to 20% found just once. The sample also formed part of further work on T cells in Graves' hyperthyroidism and ophthalmopathy. From that study: Diagnoses were established using clinical symptoms, serum thyroxine and TRAb, thyroid ultrasound and orbital computed tomography. During a first-round RT-PCR of the TCR CDR3, the HTBI primer set was used.

The J gene is TRBJ2-3, the V gene TRBV20-1, with 9 bases aligning to TRBD2. The sequence derives from a woman under 40 with Graves disease. This specimen consisted of peripheral blood mononuclear cells (PBMCs), obtained at new diagnosis, from a patient treated with antithyroid drugs. As DNA, the CDR3 is TGCAGTGCCGGGGCTAGCGGGGTTTTCACAGATACGCGGTATTTT. It codes for CSAGASGVFTDTRYF.